Here is one T cell receptor beta chain with its context. The sample is drawn from a study of T-cell reconstitution after alpha-beta-depleted transplantation in children. The library targeted TCRbeta and was prepared with unique molecular identifiers. TCRdb re-derived calls from the PCR reads in MiXCR, one entry per CDR3 protein. In the table there are about 270,000 distinct CDR3 sequences, about 10% of which are singletons. Trimming stripped 7 bases from V and 6 bases from J, with 10 bases between. This CDR3 spans 12 amino acids. The source is a human donor who donated a stem cell graft to a child with SCID. The material was PBMCs from the stem cell graft donor, obtained from the stem cell graft. The chain recombines TRBV12-3 or TRBV12-4 with TRBJ2-1; D gene uncertain. The CDR3 nucleotides read TGTGCCAGCACTAAGTGGCTCAATGAGCAGTTCTTC. Its protein is CASTKWLNEQFF.